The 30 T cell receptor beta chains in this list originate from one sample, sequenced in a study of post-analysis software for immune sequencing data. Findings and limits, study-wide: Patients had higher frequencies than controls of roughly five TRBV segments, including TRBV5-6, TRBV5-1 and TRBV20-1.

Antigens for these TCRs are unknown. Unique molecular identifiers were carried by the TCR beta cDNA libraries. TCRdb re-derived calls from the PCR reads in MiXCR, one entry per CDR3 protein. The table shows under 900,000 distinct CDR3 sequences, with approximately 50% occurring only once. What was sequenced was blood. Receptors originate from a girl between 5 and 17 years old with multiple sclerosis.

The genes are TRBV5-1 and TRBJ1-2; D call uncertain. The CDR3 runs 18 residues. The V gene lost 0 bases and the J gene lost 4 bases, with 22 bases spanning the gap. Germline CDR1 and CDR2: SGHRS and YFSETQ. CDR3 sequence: CASSLDGRTLTLVYGYTF. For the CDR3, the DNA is TGCGCCAGCAGCTTGGACGGCAGGACCCTTACCTTAGTCTATGGCTACACCTTC.

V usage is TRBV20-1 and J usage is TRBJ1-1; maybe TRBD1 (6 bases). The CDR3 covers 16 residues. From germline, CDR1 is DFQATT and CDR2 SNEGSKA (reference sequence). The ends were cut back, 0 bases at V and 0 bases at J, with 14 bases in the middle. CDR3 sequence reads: CSARDLGQGLNTEAFF. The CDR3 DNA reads TGCAGTGCTAGAGATTTAGGGCAGGGGCTGAACACTGAAGCTTTCTTT.

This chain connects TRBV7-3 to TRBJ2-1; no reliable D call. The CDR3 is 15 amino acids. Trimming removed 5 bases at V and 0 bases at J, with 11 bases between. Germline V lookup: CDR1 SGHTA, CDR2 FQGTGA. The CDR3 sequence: CASSPYTSSYNEQFF. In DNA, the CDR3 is TGTGCCAGCAGCCCTTACACCAGCTCCTACAATGAGCAGTTCTTC.

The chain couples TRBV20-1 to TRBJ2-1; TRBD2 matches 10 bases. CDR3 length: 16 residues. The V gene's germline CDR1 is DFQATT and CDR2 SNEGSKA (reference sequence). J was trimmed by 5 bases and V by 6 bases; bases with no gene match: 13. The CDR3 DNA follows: TGCAGTGCCAGAAAACTACTAGCGGGGTCCCACAATGAGCAGTTCTTC. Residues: CSARKLLAGSHNEQFF.

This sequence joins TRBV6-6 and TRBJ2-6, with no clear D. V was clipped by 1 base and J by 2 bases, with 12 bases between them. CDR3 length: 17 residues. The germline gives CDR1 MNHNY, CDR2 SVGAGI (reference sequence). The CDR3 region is CASSYWKPTTGANVLTF. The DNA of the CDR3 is TGTGCCAGCAGTTACTGGAAGCCCACCACTGGGGCCAACGTCCTGACTTTC.

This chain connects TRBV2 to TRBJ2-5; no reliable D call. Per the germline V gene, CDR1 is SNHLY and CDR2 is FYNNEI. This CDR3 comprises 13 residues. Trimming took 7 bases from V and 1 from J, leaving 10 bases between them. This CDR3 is CASTKDIQETQYF. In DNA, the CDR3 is TGTGCCAGCACCAAGGATATCCAAGAGACCCAGTACTTC.

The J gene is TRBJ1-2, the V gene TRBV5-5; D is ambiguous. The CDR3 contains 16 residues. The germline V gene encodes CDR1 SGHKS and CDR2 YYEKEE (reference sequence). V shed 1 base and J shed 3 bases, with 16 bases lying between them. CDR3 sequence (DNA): TGTGCCAGCAGCTTGATACCTATAAAGTTGGACTATGGCTACACCTTC. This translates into CASSLIPIKLDYGYTF. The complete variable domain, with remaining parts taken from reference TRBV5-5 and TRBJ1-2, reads DAGVTQSPTHLIKTRGQQVTLRCSPISGHKSVSWYQQVLGQGPQFIFQYYEKEERGRGNFPDRFSARQFPNYSSELNVNALLLGDSALYLCASSLIPIKLDYGYTFGSGTRLTVV.

CDR3 residues: CASSHDGRFYEQYF. The CDR3 DNA is TGTGCCAGCAGCCACGATGGGCGTTTTTACGAGCAGTACTTC. This chain connects TRBV3-1 to TRBJ2-7; D is uncertain. The CDR3 loop spans 14 amino acids. CDR1 and CDR2 from the germline V gene are LGHDT and YNNKEL (reference sequence). V was pared by 3 bases and J by 4 bases, with 13 bases between.

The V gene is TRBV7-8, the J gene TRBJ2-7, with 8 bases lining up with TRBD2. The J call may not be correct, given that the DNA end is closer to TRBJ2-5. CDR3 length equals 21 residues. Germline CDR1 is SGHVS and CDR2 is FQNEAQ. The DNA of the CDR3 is TGTGCCAGCAGCCCCCAGCCTGGAAGCGGGAGATGGATATCCCATAGGGAGACCCAGTACTTC. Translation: CASSPQPGSGRWISHRETQYF.

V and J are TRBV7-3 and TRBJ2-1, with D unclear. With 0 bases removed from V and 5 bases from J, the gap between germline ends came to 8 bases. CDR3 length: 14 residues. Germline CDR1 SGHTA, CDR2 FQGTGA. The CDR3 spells CASSLTGLDNEQFF. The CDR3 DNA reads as TGTGCCAGCAGCTTAACAGGGCTAGACAATGAGCAGTTCTTC. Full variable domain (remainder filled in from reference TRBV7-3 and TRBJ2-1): GAGVSQTPSNKVTEKGKYVELRCDPISGHTALYWYRQSLGQGPEFLIYFQGTGAADDSGLPNDRFFAVRPEGSVSTLKIQRTERGDSAVYLCASSLTGLDNEQFFGPGTRLTVL.

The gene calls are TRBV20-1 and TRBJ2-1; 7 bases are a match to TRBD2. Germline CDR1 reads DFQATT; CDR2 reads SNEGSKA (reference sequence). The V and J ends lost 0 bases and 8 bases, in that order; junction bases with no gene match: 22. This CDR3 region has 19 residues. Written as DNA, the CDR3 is TGCAGTGCTAGAGATCAGGGCAGAGGCATGGCGGGGGTTAACTATGAGCAGTTCTTC. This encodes CSARDQGRGMAGVNYEQFF.

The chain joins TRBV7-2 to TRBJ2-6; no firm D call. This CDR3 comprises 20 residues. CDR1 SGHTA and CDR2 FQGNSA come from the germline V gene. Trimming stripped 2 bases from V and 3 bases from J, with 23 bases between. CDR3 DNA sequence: TGTGCCAGCAGCTTAAGCAGTCGGATAGGGCCGCCGAGTGGGGCCAACGTCCTGACTTTC. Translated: CASSLSSRIGPPSGANVLTF.

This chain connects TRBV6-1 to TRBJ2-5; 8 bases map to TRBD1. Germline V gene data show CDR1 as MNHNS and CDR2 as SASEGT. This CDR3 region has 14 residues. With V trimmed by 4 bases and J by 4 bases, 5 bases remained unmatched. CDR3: CASSVRTGTETQYF. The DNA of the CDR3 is TGTGCCAGCAGTGTAAGGACAGGGACAGAGACCCAGTACTTC.

Here the CDR3 reads CASSFFSGFTDTQYF. In nucleotides, the CDR3 is TGTGCCAGCAGTTTTTTTAGCGGCTTCACAGATACGCAGTATTTT. V and J are TRBV27 and TRBJ2-3; D might be TRBD2 (6 bases). Germline values: CDR1 MNHEY, CDR2 SMNVEV (reference sequence). The V gene lost 3 bases and the J gene lost 2 bases, with 12 bases spanning the gap. The CDR3 has 15 amino acids.

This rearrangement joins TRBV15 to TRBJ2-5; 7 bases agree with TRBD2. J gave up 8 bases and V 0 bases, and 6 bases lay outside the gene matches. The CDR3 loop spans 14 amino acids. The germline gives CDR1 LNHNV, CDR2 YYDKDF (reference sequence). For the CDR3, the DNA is TGTGCCACCAGCAGAGAAGCGGGACGGGCTACCCAGTACTTC. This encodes CATSREAGRATQYF.

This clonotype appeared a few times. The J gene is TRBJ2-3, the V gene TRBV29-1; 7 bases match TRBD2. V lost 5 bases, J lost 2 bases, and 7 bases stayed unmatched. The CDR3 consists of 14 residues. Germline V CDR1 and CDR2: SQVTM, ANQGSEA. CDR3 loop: CSVRPAGFTDTQYF. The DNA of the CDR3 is TGCAGCGTTCGCCCAGCGGGGTTCACAGATACGCAGTATTTT.

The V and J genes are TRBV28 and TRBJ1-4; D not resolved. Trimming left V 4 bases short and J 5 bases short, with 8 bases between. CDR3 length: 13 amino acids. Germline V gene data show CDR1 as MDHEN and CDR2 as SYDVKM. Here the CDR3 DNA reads TGTGCCAGCAGTTCCGCCCAGAATGAAAAACTGTTTTTT. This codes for CASSSAQNEKLFF.

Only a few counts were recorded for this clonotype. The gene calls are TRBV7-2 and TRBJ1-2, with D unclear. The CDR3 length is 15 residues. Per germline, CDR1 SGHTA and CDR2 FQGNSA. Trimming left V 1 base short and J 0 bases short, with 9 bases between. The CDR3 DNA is TGTGCCAGCAGCTTAGGACCTAGTTCTAACTATGGCTACACCTTC. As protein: CASSLGPSSNYGYTF.

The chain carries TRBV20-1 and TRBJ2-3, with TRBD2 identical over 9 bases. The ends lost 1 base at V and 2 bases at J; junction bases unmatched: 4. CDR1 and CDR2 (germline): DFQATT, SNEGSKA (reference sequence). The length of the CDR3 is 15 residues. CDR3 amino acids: CSARVSGGPTDTQYF. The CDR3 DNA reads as TGCAGTGCTAGAGTTAGCGGGGGTCCCACAGATACGCAGTATTTT.

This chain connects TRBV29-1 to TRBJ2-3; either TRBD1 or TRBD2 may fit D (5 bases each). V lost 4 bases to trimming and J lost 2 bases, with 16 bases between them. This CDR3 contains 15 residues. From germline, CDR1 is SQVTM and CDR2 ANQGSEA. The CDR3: CSVASGTVDTDTQYF. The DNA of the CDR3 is TGCAGCGTTGCCTCCGGGACGGTAGACACAGATACGCAGTATTTT.

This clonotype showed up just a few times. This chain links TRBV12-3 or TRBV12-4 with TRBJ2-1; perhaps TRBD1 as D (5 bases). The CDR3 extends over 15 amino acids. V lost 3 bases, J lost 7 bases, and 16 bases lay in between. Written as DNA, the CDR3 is TGTGCCAGCAGTTTGCTATCCTCGTCAGGGAATGAGCAGTTCTTC. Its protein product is CASSLLSSSGNEQFF.

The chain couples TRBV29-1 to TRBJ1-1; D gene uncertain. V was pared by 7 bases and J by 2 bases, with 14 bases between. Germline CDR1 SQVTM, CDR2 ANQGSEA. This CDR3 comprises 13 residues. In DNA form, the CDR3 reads TGCAGCGCCGCCGTCGGGCGAAACACTGAAGCTTTCTTT. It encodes CSAAVGRNTEAFF.

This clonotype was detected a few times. Here the CDR3 DNA reads TGTGCCAGCAGCCCCCTAGCGGGGGACCTGCGGGATACGCAGTATTTT. Amino acids: CASSPLAGDLRDTQYF. The V and J genes are TRBV5-6 and TRBJ2-3; TRBD2 aligns across 10 bases. The germline V gene has CDR1 SGHDT and CDR2 YYEEEE. The length of the CDR3 is 16 residues. J gave up 6 bases and V 4 bases, and 11 bases lay outside the gene matches.

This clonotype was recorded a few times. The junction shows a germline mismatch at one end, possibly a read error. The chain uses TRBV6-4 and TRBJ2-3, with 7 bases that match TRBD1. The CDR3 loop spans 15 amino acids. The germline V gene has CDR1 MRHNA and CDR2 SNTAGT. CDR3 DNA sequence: TGTGCCAGCAGTGACCGGGACAGACACACAGATGCGCAGTATTTT. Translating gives CASSDRDRHTDAQYF.

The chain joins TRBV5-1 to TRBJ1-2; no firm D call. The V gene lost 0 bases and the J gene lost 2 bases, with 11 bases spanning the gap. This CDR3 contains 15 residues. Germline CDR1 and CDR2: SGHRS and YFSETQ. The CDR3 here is CASSLAFRNNYGYTF. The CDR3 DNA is TGCGCCAGCAGCTTGGCATTCAGGAACAACTATGGCTACACCTTC.

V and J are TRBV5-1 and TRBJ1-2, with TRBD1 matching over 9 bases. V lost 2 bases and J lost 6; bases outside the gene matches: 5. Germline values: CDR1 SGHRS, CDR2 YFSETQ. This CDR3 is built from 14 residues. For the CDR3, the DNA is TGCGCCAGCAGCTTACCGACAGGGGGAGATGGCTACACCTTC. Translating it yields CASSLPTGGDGYTF.

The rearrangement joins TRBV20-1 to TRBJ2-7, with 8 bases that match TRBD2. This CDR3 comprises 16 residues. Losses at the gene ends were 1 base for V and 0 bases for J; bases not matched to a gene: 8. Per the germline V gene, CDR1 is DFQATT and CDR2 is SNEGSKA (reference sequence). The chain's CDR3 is CSARAVGLARSYEQYF. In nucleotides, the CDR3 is TGCAGTGCTAGAGCCGTCGGACTAGCCCGCTCCTACGAGCAGTACTTC.

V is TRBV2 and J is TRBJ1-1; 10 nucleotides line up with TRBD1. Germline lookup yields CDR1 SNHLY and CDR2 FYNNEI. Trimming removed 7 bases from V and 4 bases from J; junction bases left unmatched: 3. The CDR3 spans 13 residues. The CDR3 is CASTWTGGTEAFF. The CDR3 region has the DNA TGTGCCAGCACTTGGACAGGGGGCACTGAAGCTTTCTTT. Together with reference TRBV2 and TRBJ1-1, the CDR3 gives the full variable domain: EPEVTQTPSHQVTQMGQEVILRCVPISNHLYFYWYRQILGQKVEFLVSFYNNEISEKSEIFDDQFSVERPDGSNFTLKIRSTKLEDSAMYFCASTWTGGTEAFFGQGTRLTVV.

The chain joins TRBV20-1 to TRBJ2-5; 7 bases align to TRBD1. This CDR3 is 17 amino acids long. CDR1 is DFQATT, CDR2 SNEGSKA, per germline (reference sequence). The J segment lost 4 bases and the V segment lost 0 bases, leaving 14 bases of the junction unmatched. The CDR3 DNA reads TGCAGTGCTAGAGATCCGGCCCGACCGGGACAGTCAGAGACCCAGTACTTC. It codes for CSARDPARPGQSETQYF.

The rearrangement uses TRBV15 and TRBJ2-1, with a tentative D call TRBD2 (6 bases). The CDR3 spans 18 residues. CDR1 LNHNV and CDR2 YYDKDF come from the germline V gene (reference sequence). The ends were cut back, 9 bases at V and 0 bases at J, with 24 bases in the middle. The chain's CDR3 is CATSDVTGGMFSYNEQFF. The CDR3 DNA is TGTGCCACTAGTGATGTGACTGGCGGGATGTTCTCCTACAATGAGCAGTTCTTC.